The 28 T cell receptor beta chains presented below share a single source sample, sequenced in a study of CD8 T cells in ankylosing spondylitis. From the 5' RACE reads, TCRdb called clonotypes with MiXCR, one entry per CDR3 protein. Seen here are 200,000 to 300,000 distinct CDR3 sequences, 8% to 10% observed once, and the top ten hold about 5%. Material for sequencing was blood, either unsorted or a sorted T cell fraction (not recorded which). These receptors all come from a female donor with ankylosing spondylitis or in good health (not recorded which).

In this sample, this clonotype turned up many times. V gene TRBV5-4 combines with J gene TRBJ1-4; no reliable D call. V shed 5 bases and J shed 0 bases, with 8 bases lying between them. The CDR3 loop spans 14 amino acids. CDR1 and CDR2 (germline): SGHNT, YYREEE (reference sequence). The DNA for the CDR3 is TGTGCCAGCAGGGCTAATGCAACTAATGAAAAACTGTTTTTT. As protein: CASRANATNEKLFF.

This clonotype was detected many times. This chain links TRBV9 with TRBJ1-2, with 7 bases that match TRBD1. The CDR3 sequence is 18 residues long. Germline V gene data show CDR1 as SGDLS and CDR2 as YYNGEE. Unmatched junction bases numbered 18, after V lost 3 bases and J lost 4 bases. CDR3 bases: TGTGCCAGCAGCGGAACAGGGGAAGCCCGAATCTTGGGCTATGGCTACACCTTC. Its translation: CASSGTGEARILGYGYTF.

This clonotype was seen at least ten times. The chain carries TRBV29-1 and TRBJ1-1; D gene ambiguous. The germline CDR1 and CDR2 sequences are SQVTM and ANQGSEA. CDR3 length equals 11 residues. Trimming shortened V by 1 base and J by 12 bases, and 12 bases separated the two germline ends. CDR3 amino acids: CSVEGGMRTFF. In nucleotides, the CDR3 is TGCAGCGTTGAAGGAGGCATGCGGACTTTCTTT.

There are many counts of this clonotype. This chain links TRBV11-2 with TRBJ2-1, with a weak D call TRBD1 (7 bases). V lost 5 bases to trimming and J lost 0 bases, with 20 bases between them. The V gene's germline CDR1 is SGHAT and CDR2 FQNNGV. This CDR3 is built from 18 residues. The DNA of the CDR3 is TGTGCCAGCAGCCCCCGACAGGGAGGCCCCAGCTCCTACAATGAGCAGTTCTTC. This sequence encodes CASSPRQGGPSSYNEQFF.

This clonotype was found many times. V usage is TRBV15 and J usage is TRBJ1-1; D remains unclear. Per the germline V gene, CDR1 is LNHNV and CDR2 is YYDKDF (reference sequence). V was trimmed by 1 base and J by 7 bases, leaving 13 bases between them. The CDR3 spans 14 residues. The CDR3 DNA is TGTGCCACCAGCAGAGTAGGAGGGTTAATTGAAGCTTTCTTT. Protein sequence: CATSRVGGLIEAFF.

This clonotype has a count of ten or more. The rearrangement links TRBV19 to TRBJ2-5, with 10 bases identical to TRBD1. The CDR3 has 15 amino acids. CDR1 is LNHDA, CDR2 SQIVND, per germline (reference sequence). V was clipped by 3 bases and J by 4 bases; unmatched bases: 5. The CDR3: CASSMRQGARETQYF. Here the CDR3 DNA reads TGTGCCAGTAGTATGCGACAGGGGGCAAGAGAGACCCAGTACTTC.

This clonotype has just a few counts. The gene calls are TRBV7-2 and TRBJ2-7; 12 nucleotides agree with TRBD2. This CDR3 is 17 amino acids long. The germline gives CDR1 SGHTA, CDR2 FQGNSA. The J segment lost 2 bases and the V segment lost 5 bases, leaving 10 bases of the junction unmatched. CDR3 protein: CASSHGLAGTLPYEQYF. The CDR3 nucleotides are TGTGCCAGCAGCCACGGACTAGCGGGAACCTTACCCTACGAGCAGTACTTC.

This clonotype was observed at least ten times. The J gene is TRBJ2-7, the V gene TRBV2; 7 bases align to TRBD2. The CDR3 is 15 residues long. Germline V lookup: CDR1 SNHLY, CDR2 FYNNEI. Trimming at V came to 4 bases and at J to 7 bases, leaving 13 bases not matched to a gene. The CDR3 region is CASSGWKRDLWEQYF. The CDR3 nucleotides are TGTGCCAGCAGTGGGTGGAAGCGGGACCTGTGGGAGCAGTACTTC.

The J gene is TRBJ2-4, the V gene TRBV12-3 or TRBV12-4, with D perhaps matching TRBD2 (6 bases). V lost 6 bases and J 14 bases, leaving 17 bases between the germline ends. This CDR3 is built from 12 residues. The CDR3 sequence is CASRPPGTREYF. For the CDR3, the DNA is TGTGCCAGCAGGCCTCCCGGGACTCGAGAGTACTTC.

J is TRBJ1-2 and V is TRBV6-5; TRBD1 agrees at 10 bases. This CDR3 is built from 14 residues. J lost 6 bases, V lost 0 bases, and 1 base had no gene match. From germline, CDR1 is MNHEY and CDR2 SVGAGI. The CDR3 reads CASSYSDRGDGYTF. The DNA for the CDR3 is TGTGCCAGCAGTTACTCGGACAGGGGGGATGGCTACACCTTC.

This clonotype occurred many times. The rearrangement uses TRBV5-1 and TRBJ2-1; 8 bases are a match to TRBD2. Germline V CDR1 and CDR2: SGHRS, YFSETQ. This CDR3 is 16 amino acids long. V dropped 3 bases and J dropped 7; count of bases not matched to a gene: 12. The CDR3 nucleotides are TGCGCCAGCAGCTCTGGAGAAGCGGGAGTATGGAATGAGCAGTTCTTC. This codes for CASSSGEAGVWNEQFF.

This clonotype was counted at least ten times. This chain joins TRBV4-3 and TRBJ2-3, with D unclear. CDR1 is LGHNA, CDR2 YSLEER, per germline. V lost 1 base to trimming and J lost 1 base, with 9 bases between them. This CDR3 is 15 amino acids long. The chain's CDR3 is CASSQGLVGTDTQYF. In nucleotides, the CDR3 is TGCGCCAGCAGCCAAGGGCTAGTGGGCACAGATACGCAGTATTTT.

This clonotype was counted at least ten times. This chain joins TRBV20-1 and TRBJ2-3, with D perhaps being TRBD1 or TRBD2 (6 bases each). Between the trimmed V and J ends, which lost 3 bases and 7 bases, there was a span of 17 bases. Germline CDR1 is DFQATT and CDR2 is SNEGSKA (reference sequence). The CDR3 runs to 14 residues. CDR3 DNA sequence: TGCAGTGCTAGGTTGCGGGACCAGGGGAATACGCAGTATTTT. It specifies CSARLRDQGNTQYF.

In regard to this clonotype: A much larger clone differs by one base, so this may be a read error. This chain uses TRBV11-2 with TRBJ2-5; no reliable D call. CDR3 length: 11 amino acids. CDR1 is SGHAT, CDR2 FQNNGV, per germline. Trimming took off 5 bases at V and 5 bases at J, with 6 bases between the two ends. In DNA, the CDR3 is TGTGCCAGCAGCCCAGCGGAGACCCAGTACTTC. This translates into CASSPAETQYF.

This clonotype showed up just a few times. The junction differs from germline at one of its ends, possibly a read error. The chain joins TRBV3-1 to TRBJ2-2, with TRBD2 identical over 9 bases. Germline lookup yields CDR1 LGHDT and CDR2 YNNKEL (reference sequence). The CDR3 totals 18 residues. The CDR3 DNA sequence: TGTGCCAGCACCCAAGATGGGCTAGCGGGAATGAACACCGGGGAGCTGTTTTTT. The encoded protein is CASTQDGLAGMNTGELFF.

This clonotype has ten or more counts. The chain is built from TRBV20-1 and TRBJ2-7; D is undetermined. Trimming took off 3 bases at V and 2 bases at J, with 11 bases between the two ends. This CDR3 region has 13 residues. The V gene's germline CDR1 is DFQATT and CDR2 SNEGSKA (reference sequence). The CDR3 spells CSARTPRTYEQYF. Written as DNA, the CDR3 is TGCAGTGCTAGGACGCCTCGGACCTACGAGCAGTACTTC.

This clonotype has only a few counts. The chain links TRBV4-3 to TRBJ1-2, with 10 positions matching TRBD1. V shed 4 bases, J shed 6 bases, and the junction held 5 bases outside the gene matches. Per the germline V gene, CDR1 is LGHNA and CDR2 is YSLEER. The CDR3 is made up of 14 amino acids. CDR3 sequence: CASSPLGTGDGYTF. The CDR3 DNA sequence: TGCGCCAGCAGCCCACTAGGGACAGGGGATGGCTACACCTTC.

This clonotype was seen many times. CDR3 loop: CAIRPTSDSYEQYF. CDR3 bases: TGTGCCATCAGGCCGACTAGCGATTCTTACGAGCAGTACTTC. This rearrangement joins TRBV10-3 to TRBJ2-7; TRBD2 aligns across 8 bases. The germline V gene has CDR1 ENHRY and CDR2 SYGVKD. Germline trimming cut 6 bases from V and 4 bases from J; bases unmatched to any gene: 8. This CDR3 is 14 amino acids long.

This clonotype came up a few times. The chain recombines TRBV20-1 with TRBJ2-3; D is uncertain. This CDR3 is 12 amino acids long. Germline V gene data show CDR1 as DFQATT and CDR2 as SNEGSKA (reference sequence). V was clipped by 1 base and J by 7 bases, with 9 bases between them. The CDR3 loop is CSARVSGHTQYF. The CDR3 bases are TGCAGTGCTAGAGTCTCTGGTCATACGCAGTATTTT.

At least ten counts were recorded for this clonotype. This chain uses TRBV7-3 with TRBJ2-1, with 9 bases identical to TRBD2. Germline values: CDR1 SGHTA, CDR2 FQGTGA. V lost 2 bases and J lost 9; bases outside the gene matches: 2. The CDR3 contains 13 residues. The CDR3 here is CASSLAGGSEQFF. The DNA for the CDR3 is TGTGCCAGCAGCTTAGCGGGAGGGAGTGAGCAGTTCTTC.

This clonotype was counted ten times or more. This chain connects TRBV7-2 to TRBJ2-7; no clear D. The CDR3 is 15 amino acids. Germline loops: CDR1 SGHTA, CDR2 FQGNSA. Trimming removed 5 bases from V and 5 bases from J, with 19 bases in between. The CDR3 nucleotides read TGTGCCAGCAGCATAAGATTCTCCTCCTTCGACGAGCAGTACTTC. This sequence encodes CASSIRFSSFDEQYF.

This clonotype was counted only a few times. J is TRBJ2-2 and V is TRBV5-5; D is undetermined. CDR1 and CDR2 (germline): SGHKS, YYEKEE (reference sequence). Trimming left V 1 base short and J 1 base short, with 8 bases between. The CDR3 contains 15 residues. The CDR3 loop reads CASSLLELNTGELFF. In DNA form, the CDR3 reads TGTGCCAGCAGCTTGCTAGAATTGAACACCGGGGAGCTGTTTTTT. The full variable domain, with the rest looked up from reference TRBV5-5 and TRBJ2-2, is DAGVTQSPTHLIKTRGQQVTLRCSPISGHKSVSWYQQVLGQGPQFIFQYYEKEERGRGNFPDRFSARQFPNYSSELNVNALLLGDSALYLCASSLLELNTGELFFGEGSRLTVL.

The sample holds many counts of this clonotype. This chain connects TRBV20-1 to TRBJ2-1; 12 nucleotides line up with TRBD2. Germline V CDR1 and CDR2: DFQATT, SNEGSKA (reference sequence). CDR3 length: 17 residues. The J segment lost 1 base and the V segment lost 3 bases, leaving 7 bases of the junction unmatched. CDR3 sequence (DNA): TGCAGTGCTAGGATCCCCCTAGCGGGAGGGTCCTACAATGAGCAGTTCTTC. It translates to CSARIPLAGGSYNEQFF.

Notes on this clonotype: This could be a read error, since a much larger clone is one nucleotide away. The J gene is TRBJ1-2, the V gene TRBV5-1; a possible D gene is TRBD1 (6 bases). Trimming stripped 2 bases from V and 10 bases from J, with 18 bases between. CDR1 and CDR2 from the germline V gene are SGHRS and YFSETQ. The CDR3 runs to 14 residues. In DNA, the CDR3 is TGCGCCAGCAGCTTATCACAGGGAGCCGGCGCCTACACCTTC. It translates to CASSLSQGAGAYTF.

This clonotype was seen a few times. V gene TRBV7-2 combines with J gene TRBJ2-5, with D unclear. With 5 bases removed from V and 1 base from J, the gap between germline ends came to 11 bases. The CDR3 totals 14 residues. Looked up from germline, CDR1 is SGHTA and CDR2 is FQGNSA. The CDR3 DNA follows: TGTGCCAGCAGCCCTCGACTGCTCCAAGAGACCCAGTACTTC. Its translation: CASSPRLLQETQYF.

This clonotype was seen more than once but under ten times. This chain connects TRBV11-2 to TRBJ2-1, with 8 bases matching TRBD2. Germline trimming cut 3 bases from V and 0 bases from J; bases unmatched to any gene: 16. Germline-derived CDR1 and CDR2 are SGHAT and FQNNGV. The CDR3 covers 20 residues. CDR3 sequence reads: CASSFPVGRGRRSSYNEQFF. As DNA, the CDR3 is TGTGCCAGCAGCTTCCCCGTGGGTCGCGGGAGGAGAAGCTCCTACAATGAGCAGTTCTTC.

The CDR3 is CASSFRGTSGRGSTDTQYF. As DNA, the CDR3 is TGTGCCAGCAGCTTCCGCGGGACTAGCGGGAGGGGTAGCACAGATACGCAGTATTTT. The gene calls are TRBV11-2 and TRBJ2-3, with TRBD2 matching 16 bases. The germline CDR1 and CDR2 sequences are SGHAT and FQNNGV. This CDR3 spans 19 amino acids. Trimming removed 3 bases from V and 0 bases from J; junction bases left unmatched: 6.

This clonotype occurred many times. The chain joins TRBV12-3 or TRBV12-4 to TRBJ2-7; D gene ambiguous. This CDR3 comprises 12 residues. V lost 3 bases and J lost 5, with 8 bases in between. The CDR3 nucleotides read TGTGCCAGCAGTTTGAGCCCCCACGAGCAGTACTTC. Encoded protein: CASSLSPHEQYF.